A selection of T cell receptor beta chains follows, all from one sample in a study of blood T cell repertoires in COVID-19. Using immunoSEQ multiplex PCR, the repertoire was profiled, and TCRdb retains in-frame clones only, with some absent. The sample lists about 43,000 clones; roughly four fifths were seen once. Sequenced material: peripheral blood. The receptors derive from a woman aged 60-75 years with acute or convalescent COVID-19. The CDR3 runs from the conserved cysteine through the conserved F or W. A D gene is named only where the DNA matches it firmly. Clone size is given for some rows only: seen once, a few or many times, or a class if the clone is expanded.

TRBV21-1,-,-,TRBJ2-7,CASSHLGSGLPYEQYF,TGTGCCAGCAGCCATCTTGGTAGCGGGCTTCCCTACGAGCAGTACTTC
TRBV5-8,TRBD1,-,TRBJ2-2,CASSLQGASAGELFF,TGTGCCAGCAGCTTACAGGGGGCTAGCGCCGGGGAGCTGTTTTTT
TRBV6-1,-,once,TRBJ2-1,CASSDRFSEQFF,TGTGCCAGCAGTGATCGGTTTTCTGAGCAGTTCTTC
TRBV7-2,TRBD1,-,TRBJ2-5,CASSPSTGPQGAQYF,TGTGCCAGCAGCCCCTCGACCGGCCCCCAGGGGGCCCAGTACTTC
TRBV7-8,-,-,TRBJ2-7,CASSLVRDSYEQYF,TGTGCCAGCAGCTTAGTGCGGGACTCCTACGAGCAGTACTTC
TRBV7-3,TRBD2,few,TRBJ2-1,CASSPEGRGGPDEQFF,TGTGCCAGCAGCCCAGAGGGGCGGGGGGGCCCGGATGAGCAGTTCTTC
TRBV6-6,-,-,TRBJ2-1,CASSYSAYNEQFF,TGTGCCAGCAGTTACAGCGCCTACAATGAGCAGTTCTTC
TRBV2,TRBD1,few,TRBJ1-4,CASKTDRDGEKLFF,TGTGCCAGCAAAACGGACAGGGATGGTGAAAAACTGTTTTTT
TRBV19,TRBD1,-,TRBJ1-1,CASKSKGQPNTEAFF,TGTGCCAGTAAAAGTAAGGGACAGCCGAACACTGAAGCTTTCTTT
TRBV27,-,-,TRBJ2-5,CASSFYRERETQYF,TGTGCCAGCAGTTTTTATAGGGAGCGGGAGACCCAGTACTTC
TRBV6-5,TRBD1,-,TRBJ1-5,CASSYSSQGGGPQHF,TGTGCCAGCAGTTACTCGTCACAGGGGGGAGGCCCCCAGCATTTT
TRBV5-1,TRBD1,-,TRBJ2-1,CASSFSGTGLSEQFF,TGCGCCAGCAGCTTCTCCGGGACAGGGTTAAGTGAGCAGTTCTTC
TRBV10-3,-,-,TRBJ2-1,CAISGSAGAYNEQFF,TGTGCCATCAGTGGGTCGGCGGGCGCCTACAATGAGCAGTTCTTC
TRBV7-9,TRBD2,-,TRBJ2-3,CASSSYGGNTDTQYF,TGTGCCAGCAGCTCATACGGGGGGAACACAGATACGCAGTATTTT
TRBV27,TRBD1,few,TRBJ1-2,CASRRDRGPYGYTF,TGTGCCAGCAGGCGGGACAGGGGTCCCTATGGCTACACCTTC
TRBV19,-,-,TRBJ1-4,CASSISTGRLEKLFF,TGTGCCAGTAGTATAAGTACAGGGAGATTGGAAAAACTGTTTTTT
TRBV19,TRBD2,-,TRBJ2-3,CASTVAGGPGDTQYF,TGTGCCAGTACGGTAGCGGGGGGGCCGGGAGATACGCAGTATTTT
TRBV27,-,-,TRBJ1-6,CASAMVSGNSPLHF,TGTGCCAGCGCAATGGTGTCGGGAAATTCACCCCTCCACTTT
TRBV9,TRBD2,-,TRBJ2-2,CASSGLAGGPPGELFF,TGTGCCAGCAGCGGACTAGCGGGGGGGCCCCCCGGGGAGCTGTTTTTT
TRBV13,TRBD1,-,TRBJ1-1,CASSPPPGQMNTEAFF,TGTGCCAGCAGCCCCCCTCCGGGACAGATGAACACTGAAGCTTTCTTT